This is a list of T cell receptor beta chains from one sample in a study of blood T cell repertoires in COVID-19. Produced via immunoSEQ multiplex PCR; TCRdb's table is partial and in-frame only. The table lists roughly 130,000 clones, 88% of them singletons. Input material: peripheral blood. The source of these receptors is a human donor with COVID-19, enrolled during active disease. The donor label of this sample is uncertain. Each CDR3 is given with its conserved first and last residue. D genes are given only for firm matches. Size is stated for part of the rows, as once, few or many counts, or as a class when the clone is expanded.

abundance	v_gene	j_gene	d_gene	CDR3aa	CDR3nt
NA	TRBV10-3	TRBJ1-6	NA	CAIRGGYNSPLHF	TGTGCCATCAGGGGGGGCTATAATTCACCCCTCCACTTT
NA	TRBV10-3	TRBJ1-1	NA	CAISGSFRPGNTEAFF	TGTGCCATCAGTGGCTCCTTTAGGCCGGGGAACACTGAAGCTTTCTTT
NA	TRBV7-9	TRBJ2-1	NA	CAPGTYNEQFF	TGTGCCCCCGGGACCTACAATGAGCAGTTCTTC
NA	TRBV10-3	TRBJ2-7	TRBD2	CAISEAGLAGESSYEQYF	TGTGCCATCAGCGAGGCGGGACTAGCGGGGGAGAGCTCCTACGAGCAGTACTTC
NA	TRBV19	TRBJ2-3	TRBD1	CASSKTRDSQSTDTQYF	TGTGCCAGTAGTAAAACAAGGGACAGCCAAAGCACAGATACGCAGTATTTT
NA	TRBV18	TRBJ2-1	NA	CASSPTYSGDNEQFF	TGTGCCAGCTCACCAACGTATAGCGGAGACAATGAGCAGTTCTTC
NA	TRBV5-1	TRBJ1-3	TRBD1	CASSVSGTGIGNTIYF	TGCGCCAGCAGTGTCTCGGGGACAGGGATAGGAAACACCATATATTTT
few	TRBV18	TRBJ2-2	NA	CASSLSQGYTGELFF	TGTGCCAGCTCACTGTCGCAGGGGTACACCGGGGAGCTGTTTTTT
NA	TRBV27	TRBJ2-2	NA	CASSWRQTGVPPGELFF	TGTGCCAGCAGTTGGCGTCAAACAGGAGTCCCCCCCGGGGAGCTGTTTTTT
NA	TRBV7-3	TRBJ1-5	TRBD1	CASSLREGADNQPQHF	TGTGCCAGCAGCTTAAGAGAGGGGGCAGACAATCAGCCCCAGCATTTT
NA	TRBV27	TRBJ1-2	TRBD1	CASSPGGQGIKNYGYTF	TGTGCCAGCAGTCCGGGAGGACAGGGGATTAAAAACTATGGCTACACCTTC
NA	TRBV2	TRBJ1-4	NA	CASNFPQGTNEKLFF	TGTGCCAGCAATTTCCCACAGGGAACTAATGAAAAACTGTTTTTT
NA	TRBV15	TRBJ2-1	NA	CATSRGSRQFAYNEQFF	TGTGCCACCAGCAGAGGGTCCAGGCAGTTCGCCTACAATGAGCAGTTCTTC
NA	TRBV10-3	TRBJ1-6	TRBD1	CAISSRRGQGLNSPLHF	TGTGCCATCAGCAGTCGACGTGGACAGGGCCTTAATTCACCCCTCCACTTT
NA	TRBV6-5	TRBJ1-5	NA	CASSPGQSNQPQHF	TGTGCCAGCAGCCCCGGACAGAGCAATCAGCCCCAGCATTTT
NA	TRBV2	TRBJ2-7	NA	CASSGEYEQYF	TGTGCCAGCAGTGGGGAGTACGAGCAGTACTTC
NA	TRBV25-1	TRBJ1-3	NA	CASTAGDDSGNTIYF	TGTGCCAGCACCGCAGGGGACGACTCTGGAAACACCATATATTTT
NA	TRBV18	TRBJ2-5	NA	CASSTAGQETQYF	TGTGCCAGCTCAACGGCAGGCCAAGAGACCCAGTACTTC
NA	TRBV10-2	TRBJ2-7	NA	CASSESGFTRGYEQYF	TGCGCCAGCAGTGAGTCGGGGTTTACTCGGGGCTACGAGCAGTACTTC
NA	TRBV3-1/TRBV3-2	TRBJ2-3	TRBD1	CASSRQGEDTQYF	TGTGCCAGCAGCCGCCAGGGGGAAGATACGCAGTATTTT
NA	TRBV4-1	TRBJ1-2	NA	CASSQEGRGGYGYTF	TGCGCCAGCAGCCAAGAAGGAAGGGGAGGCTATGGCTACACCTTC
once	TRBV28	TRBJ1-5	TRBD1	CASSLGARGDQPQHF	TGTGCCAGCAGTTTAGGGGCCAGGGGGGATCAGCCCCAGCATTTT
NA	TRBV20-1	TRBJ2-7	NA	CSASGDGEQYF	TGCAGTGCCTCGGGAGACGGGGAGCAGTACTTC
NA	TRBV5-6	TRBJ2-5	TRBD2	CASSLVVAGGLETQYF	TGTGCCAGCAGCTTGGTAGTAGCGGGGGGGCTGGAGACCCAGTACTTC
NA	TRBV10-2	TRBJ1-2	NA	CASMGETYGYTF	TGCGCCAGCATGGGAGAAACCTATGGCTACACCTTC
NA	TRBV29-1	TRBJ2-4	TRBD1	CSVGGQGSNIQYF	TGCAGCGTGGGCGGACAGGGGTCCAACATTCAGTACTTC
NA	TRBV5-1	TRBJ2-1	TRBD1	CASSLGDRADEQFF	TGCGCCAGCAGCTTGGGCGACAGGGCCGATGAGCAGTTCTTC
NA	TRBV6-5	TRBJ1-1	TRBD1	CASSGTGGNTEAFF	TGTGCCAGCAGCGGGACAGGGGGGAACACTGAAGCTTTCTTT
once	TRBV11-2	TRBJ2-2	NA	CASSQDGANAGELFF	TGTGCCAGCAGCCAAGATGGGGCCAACGCCGGGGAGCTGTTTTTT
NA	TRBV18	TRBJ1-3	NA	CASSREQGVNTIYF	TGTGCCAGCTCCCGAGAACAGGGTGTAAACACCATATATTTT
NA	TRBV4-2	TRBJ2-1	TRBD2	CASSQDSLAGHIKEQFF	TGTGCCAGCAGCCAAGATTCTTTAGCGGGCCATATCAAGGAGCAGTTCTTC
NA	TRBV5-1	TRBJ2-7	TRBD1	CASSLAQGEDEQYF	TGCGCCAGCAGCTTGGCCCAGGGGGAAGACGAGCAGTACTTC
NA	TRBV5-4	TRBJ2-7	NA	CASSFSRATEQYF	TGTGCCAGCAGCTTCAGCAGAGCGACTGAGCAGTACTTC
NA	TRBV5-1	TRBJ2-7	NA	CASSLVRGSYEQYF	TGCGCCAGCAGCTTGGTCAGGGGCTCCTACGAGCAGTACTTC
NA	TRBV5-1	TRBJ2-5	NA	CASSLGQQETQYF	TGCGCCAGCAGCTTGGGACAGCAAGAGACCCAGTACTTC
NA	TRBV25-1	TRBJ1-3	NA	CASRSRGEMDTIYF	TGTGCCAGCAGGAGCCGTGGGGAGATGGACACCATATATTTT
NA	TRBV11-2	TRBJ1-6	NA	CASSPGQGQTNSPLHF	TGTGCCAGCAGCCCAGGGCAGGGGCAAACTAATTCACCCCTCCACTTT
NA	TRBV21-1	TRBJ2-6	NA	CASSPFPGGANVLTF	TGTGCCAGCAGCCCATTTCCGGGGGGGGCCAACGTCCTGACTTTC
once	TRBV2	TRBJ1-5	TRBD1	CASSETLGQGSHQPQHF	TGTGCCAGCAGTGAAACCCTCGGACAGGGCTCCCATCAGCCCCAGCATTTT
NA	TRBV25-1	TRBJ1-4	NA	CASSDLRGTATNEKLFF	TGTGCCAGCAGTGACCTTAGGGGGACGGCAACTAATGAAAAACTGTTTTTT